This is a list of T cell receptor beta chains from one sample in a study of blood T cell repertoires in COVID-19. Only in-frame clones appear in the TCRdb table, and some are missing; sequencing was by immunoSEQ multiplex PCR. The profile shows around 130,000 clones, around 83% of them singletons. The material sequenced was peripheral blood. The receptors shown here come from a middle-aged man with active or convalescent COVID-19. CDR3s include the opening cysteine and the closing phenylalanine or tryptophan. D genes are given only for firm matches. For some rows the clone size is stated as once, few or many, or as a class when expanded; others skip it.

>TRBJ2-7|TRBV6-5|NA|NA|13
CASSSAGFYEQYF
TGTGCCAGCAGCTCTGCGGGGTTCTACGAGCAGTACTTC
>TRBJ2-3|TRBV7-2|NA|TRBD2|13
CATGLAGTDTQYF
TGTGCCACAGGTCTAGCGGGTACAGATACGCAGTATTTT
>TRBJ1-2|TRBV7-2|NA|NA|16
CASSLAGGVTNYGYTF
TGTGCCAGCAGCTTGGCGGGGGGGGTTACGAACTATGGCTACACCTTC
>TRBJ2-7|TRBV10-3|NA|TRBD1|14
CAISRDRGTYEQYF
TGTGCCATCAGCCGGGACAGAGGGACCTACGAGCAGTACTTC
>TRBJ1-1|TRBV7-2|many|NA|15
CASSLVMGAGTEAFF
TGTGCCAGCAGCTTAGTTATGGGGGCGGGCACTGAAGCTTTCTTT
>TRBJ2-1|TRBV12-3/TRBV12-4|NA|NA|13
CASSLRGEAFQFF
TGTGCCAGCAGTTTAAGGGGCGAGGCTTTTCAGTTCTTC
>TRBJ2-7|TRBV14|few|NA|11
CASSQAIEQYF
TGTGCCAGCAGCCAAGCTATCGAGCAGTACTTC
>TRBJ1-1|TRBV6-1|NA|NA|16
CASSDIAGRAKTEAFF
TGTGCCAGCAGTGATATAGCGGGGCGCGCGAAAACTGAAGCTTTCTTT
>TRBJ2-2|TRBV30|NA|NA|14
CAWRAGLFTGELFF
TGTGCCTGGAGGGCAGGACTTTTCACCGGGGAGCTGTTTTTT
>TRBJ2-7|TRBV2|NA|TRBD1|14
CASRGQVIGYEQYF
TGTGCCAGCAGGGGACAGGTAATTGGCTACGAGCAGTACTTC
>TRBJ2-1|TRBV6-5|NA|TRBD1|14
CASISVVGGYEQFF
TGTGCCAGCATTTCAGTGGTAGGGGGCTATGAGCAGTTCTTC
>TRBJ2-1|TRBV6-2/TRBV6-3|NA|NA|11
CASSTPGEQFF
TGTGCCAGCAGCACCCCGGGAGAGCAGTTCTTC
>TRBJ1-1|TRBV7-6|NA|TRBD1|14
CASSLGGTDTEAFF
TGTGCCAGCAGCTTAGGAGGGACAGACACTGAAGCTTTCTTT
>TRBJ2-7|TRBV9|NA|TRBD2|14
CASSRSGGTYEQYF
TGTGCCAGCAGCCGTAGCGGGGGCACCTACGAGCAGTACTTC
>TRBJ1-4|TRBV20-1|NA|TRBD1|11
CSARSDRGLFF
TGCAGTGCTAGAAGTGACAGGGGGCTGTTTTTT
>TRBJ1-5|TRBV6-5|NA|NA|12
CAGGGSNQPQHF
TGTGCGGGAGGGGGTAGCAATCAGCCCCAGCATTTT
>TRBJ2-3|TRBV5-4|NA|NA|15
CASSPGQGNIDTQYF
TGTGCCAGCAGCCCCGGGCAGGGGAATATCGATACGCAGTATTTT
>TRBJ1-5|TRBV3-1/TRBV3-2|few|NA|12
CASSFPNQPQHF
TGTGCCAGCAGCTTCCCGAATCAGCCCCAGCATTTT
>TRBJ2-3|TRBV6-5|NA|TRBD1|15
CASSTPGQDTDTQYF
TGTGCCAGCAGTACCCCGGGACAGGACACAGATACGCAGTATTTT
>TRBJ1-2|TRBV3-1/TRBV3-2|NA|NA|14
CASSQEGQVYGYTF
TGTGCCAGCAGCCAAGAGGGGCAGGTCTATGGCTACACCTTC
>TRBJ1-1|TRBV5-5|NA|NA|16
CASSLVRTMLDTEAFF
TGTGCCAGCAGCTTGGTAAGGACAATGTTAGACACTGAAGCTTTCTTT
>TRBJ1-5|TRBV27|NA|TRBD1|17
CASSFRTGTGINQPQHF
TGTGCCAGCAGTTTCCGGACCGGGACAGGGATCAATCAGCCCCAGCATTTT
>TRBJ2-7|TRBV7-2|NA|NA|15
CASSLAWKGSGEQYF
TGTGCCAGCAGCTTAGCGTGGAAGGGATCGGGGGAGCAGTACTTC
>TRBJ2-5|TRBV3-1/TRBV3-2|NA|NA|14
CASSHPGLAETQYF
TGTGCCAGCAGCCATCCAGGGTTGGCAGAGACCCAGTACTTC
>TRBJ2-1|TRBV6-4|NA|NA|13
CASSDSVHREQFF
TGTGCCAGCAGTGACTCAGTCCACAGGGAGCAGTTCTTC
>TRBJ1-3|TRBV21-1|NA|NA|17
CASTTLLQSLSGNTIYF
TGTGCCAGCACCACTCTCCTACAGAGTCTCTCTGGAAACACCATATATTTT
>TRBJ2-5|TRBV7-7|NA|NA|13
CASSGDNQETQYF
TGTGCCAGCTCCGGGGACAACCAAGAGACCCAGTACTTC
>TRBJ1-6|TRBV12-2|once|NA|21
CASRLVGTTYESYHRDSPLHF
TGTGCAAGTCGCTTAGTTGGGACAACATACGAGTCATACCACAGGGATTCACCCCTCCACTTT
>TRBJ1-5|TRBV19|few|NA|16
CASTAPGQGVNQPQHF
TGTGCCAGTACCGCCCCCGGCCAAGGGGTCAATCAGCCCCAGCATTTT
>TRBJ2-3|TRBV18|NA|TRBD1|15
CASSRPGQPTDTQYF
TGTGCCAGCTCACGACCGGGACAGCCCACAGATACGCAGTATTTT
>TRBJ1-1|TRBV9|NA|TRBD1|17
CASSPRGTGGSNTEAFF
TGTGCCAGCAGCCCTAGGGGGACAGGGGGCTCGAACACTGAAGCTTTCTTT
>TRBJ2-3|TRBV9|NA|TRBD2|19
CASPPLPGRGGHNTDTQYF
TGTGCCAGCCCCCCTCTCCCCGGGCGGGGGGGCCACAACACAGATACGCAGTATTTT
>TRBJ2-1|TRBV7-2|NA|TRBD2|16
CASSLPAGLTNNEQFF
TGTGCCAGCAGCTTACCAGCGGGACTGACGAACAATGAGCAGTTCTTC
>TRBJ1-3|TRBV5-1|NA|NA|15
CASSLDYSSGNTIYF
TGCGCCAGCAGCTTGGATTACAGCTCTGGAAACACCATATATTTT
>TRBJ2-3|TRBV18|NA|TRBD2|18
CASSPIRGAGDSTDTQYF
TGTGCCAGCTCACCAATTCGGGGAGCGGGAGATAGCACAGATACGCAGTATTTT
>TRBJ1-3|TRBV6-4|NA|NA|16
CASSVEGDKSGNTIYF
TGTGCCAGCAGTGTCGAAGGGGACAAATCTGGAAACACCATATATTTT
>TRBJ1-1|TRBV27|NA|TRBD1|12
CASSHGDREAFF
TGTGCCAGCAGCCACGGGGACAGGGAAGCTTTCTTT
>TRBJ2-1|TRBV4-1|NA|TRBD1|15
CASSQHQGAPNEQFF
TGCGCCAGCAGCCAACATCAGGGGGCGCCCAATGAGCAGTTCTTC
>TRBJ2-5|TRBV7-2|NA|TRBD1|14
CASSYRGFQETQYF
TGTGCCAGCAGCTACAGGGGCTTCCAAGAGACCCAGTACTTC
>TRBJ1-2|TRBV12-3/TRBV12-4|few|NA|12
CASSLRGYGYTF
TGTGCCAGCAGTTTGCGTGGCTATGGCTACACCTTC
>TRBJ1-2|TRBV6-5|NA|NA|13
CASSYGRENGYTF
TGTGCCAGCAGTTACGGCAGGGAAAATGGCTACACCTTC
>TRBJ2-7|TRBV19|NA|NA|15
CASSLSGIGAYEQYF
TGTGCCAGTAGCCTTTCCGGGATCGGGGCCTACGAGCAGTACTTC
>TRBJ2-7|TRBV14|NA|NA|13
CASSQKEPYEQYF
TGTGCCAGCAGCCAGAAGGAGCCCTACGAGCAGTACTTC
>TRBJ1-5|TRBV9|once|TRBD1|15
CASSVTGNPQEPQHF
TGTGCCAGCAGCGTGACAGGGAACCCTCAGGAACCCCAGCATTTT
>TRBJ2-5|TRBV25-1|NA|TRBD1|13
CASSKAGGETQYF
TGTGCCAGCAGTAAGGCAGGGGGTGAGACCCAGTACTTC
>TRBJ1-5|TRBV12-5|NA|NA|13
CASGLGEGRPQHF
TGTGCTAGTGGTTTGGGGGAGGGGAGGCCCCAGCATTTT
>TRBJ2-5|TRBV3-1/TRBV3-2|NA|NA|14
CASSQDGVSRTQYF
TGTGCCAGCAGCCAAGACGGGGTAAGCAGGACCCAGTACTTC
>TRBJ1-3|TRBV4-1|NA|NA|14
CASSQDFVGNTIYF
TGCGCCAGCAGCCAAGATTTCGTTGGAAACACCATATATTTT
>TRBJ1-1|TRBV20-1|NA|NA|11
CSLQRGTEAFF
TGCAGTTTACAAAGGGGAACTGAAGCTTTCTTT
>TRBJ2-6|TRBV19|NA|NA|14
CASSGPSGANVLTF
TGTGCCAGTAGTGGCCCTTCTGGGGCCAACGTCCTGACTTTC
>TRBJ2-7|TRBV3-1/TRBV3-2|NA|NA|12
CASSHSGVEQYF
TGTGCCAGCAGCCATTCGGGGGTGGAGCAGTACTTC
>TRBJ1-1|TRBV7-9|once|NA|14
CASSPQQGNTEAFF
TGTGCCAGCAGCCCACAACAGGGGAACACTGAAGCTTTCTTT